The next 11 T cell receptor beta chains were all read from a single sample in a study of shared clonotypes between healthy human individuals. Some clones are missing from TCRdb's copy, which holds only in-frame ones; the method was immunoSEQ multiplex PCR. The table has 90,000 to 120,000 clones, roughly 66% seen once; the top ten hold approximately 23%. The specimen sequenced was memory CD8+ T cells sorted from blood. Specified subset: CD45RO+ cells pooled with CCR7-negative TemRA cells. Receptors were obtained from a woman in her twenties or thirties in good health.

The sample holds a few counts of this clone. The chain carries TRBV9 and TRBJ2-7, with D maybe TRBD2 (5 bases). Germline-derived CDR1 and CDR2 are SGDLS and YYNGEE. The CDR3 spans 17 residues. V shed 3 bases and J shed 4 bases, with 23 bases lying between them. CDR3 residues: CASSAPIRISVPYEQYF. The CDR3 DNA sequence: TGTGCCAGCAGCGCGCCCATACGAATTAGCGTTCCGTACGAGCAGTACTTC.

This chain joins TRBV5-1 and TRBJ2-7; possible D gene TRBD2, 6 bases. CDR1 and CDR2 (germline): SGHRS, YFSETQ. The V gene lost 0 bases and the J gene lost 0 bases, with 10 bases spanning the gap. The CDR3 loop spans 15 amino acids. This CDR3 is CASSLGDFSSYEQYF. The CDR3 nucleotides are TGCGCCAGCAGCTTGGGGGACTTCAGCTCCTACGAGCAGTACTTC. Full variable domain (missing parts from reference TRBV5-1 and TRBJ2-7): KAGVTQTPRYLIKTRGQQVTLSCSPISGHRSVSWYQQTPGQGLQFLFEYFSETQRNKGNFPGRFSGRQFSNSRSEMNVSTLELGDSALYLCASSLGDFSSYEQYFGPGTRLTVT.

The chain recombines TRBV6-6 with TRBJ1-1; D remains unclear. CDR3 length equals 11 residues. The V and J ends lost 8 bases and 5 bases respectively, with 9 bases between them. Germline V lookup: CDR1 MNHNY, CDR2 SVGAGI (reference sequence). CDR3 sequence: CASGRRTEAFF. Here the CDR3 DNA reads TGTGCCAGCGGGAGACGGACTGAAGCTTTCTTT.

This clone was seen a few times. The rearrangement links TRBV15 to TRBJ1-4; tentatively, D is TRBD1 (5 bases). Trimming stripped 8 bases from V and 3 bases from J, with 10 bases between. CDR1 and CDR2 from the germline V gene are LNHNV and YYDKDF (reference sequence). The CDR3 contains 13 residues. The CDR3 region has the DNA TGTGCCACCCGAGACAGTTCTAATGAAAAACTGTTTTTT. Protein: CATRDSSNEKLFF.

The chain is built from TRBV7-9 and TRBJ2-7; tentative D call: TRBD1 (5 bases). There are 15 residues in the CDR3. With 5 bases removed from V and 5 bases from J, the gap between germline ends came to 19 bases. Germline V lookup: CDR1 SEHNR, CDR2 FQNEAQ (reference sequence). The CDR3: CASSLGAASFNEQYF. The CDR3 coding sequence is TGTGCCAGCAGCCTAGGGGCGGCTAGTTTTAACGAGCAGTACTTC.

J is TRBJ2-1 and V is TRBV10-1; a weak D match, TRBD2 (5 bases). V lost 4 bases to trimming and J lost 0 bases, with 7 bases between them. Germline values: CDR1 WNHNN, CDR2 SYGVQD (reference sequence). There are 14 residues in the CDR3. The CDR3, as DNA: TGCGCCAGCAGTGGGACTTCCTCCTACAATGAGCAGTTCTTC. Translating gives CASSGTSSYNEQFF.

In nucleotides, the CDR3 is TGCAGCGTTGAGAGAGACACAGATACGCAGTATTTT. It is translated as CSVERDTDTQYF. This sequence joins TRBV29-1 and TRBJ2-3; no clear D gene. Trimming removed 3 bases from V and 2 bases from J, with 6 bases in between. Germline assignment: CDR1 SQVTM and CDR2 ANQGSEA. The CDR3 loop spans 12 amino acids.

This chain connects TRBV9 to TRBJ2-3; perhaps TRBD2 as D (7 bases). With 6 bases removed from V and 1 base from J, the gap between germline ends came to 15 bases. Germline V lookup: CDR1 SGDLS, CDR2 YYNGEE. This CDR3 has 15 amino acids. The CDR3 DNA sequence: TGTGCCAGCAACCTGGGGGGGGCGGGCACAGATACGCAGTATTTT. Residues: CASNLGGAGTDTQYF.

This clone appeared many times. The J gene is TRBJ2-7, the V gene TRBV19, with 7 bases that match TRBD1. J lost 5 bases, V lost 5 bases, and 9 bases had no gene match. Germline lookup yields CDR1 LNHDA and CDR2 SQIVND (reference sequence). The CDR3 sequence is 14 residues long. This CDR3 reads CASSAQVTGNEQYF. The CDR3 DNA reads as TGTGCCAGTAGTGCCCAGGTGACAGGGAACGAGCAGTACTTC.

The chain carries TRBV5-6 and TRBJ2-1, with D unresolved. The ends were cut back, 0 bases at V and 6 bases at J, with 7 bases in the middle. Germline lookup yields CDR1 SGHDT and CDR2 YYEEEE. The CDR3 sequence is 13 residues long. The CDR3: CASSLGLGNEQFF. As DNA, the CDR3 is TGTGCCAGCAGCTTGGGCTTGGGCAATGAGCAGTTCTTC.

In nucleotides, the CDR3 is TGCAGCGTTGAGTTTTCCCCGGCGGTGGGGAATGAGCAGTTCTTC. It encodes CSVEFSPAVGNEQFF. The chain combines TRBV29-1 with TRBJ2-1, with D unclear. Germline lookup yields CDR1 SQVTM and CDR2 ANQGSEA. The CDR3 spans 15 residues. V lost 3 bases, J lost 7 bases, and 19 bases lay in between.